This T cell receptor beta chain was captured in a study of T cell changes during pregnancy in multiple sclerosis. The junction had 11 bases not matched to a gene; V was cut back by 3 bases and J by 7 bases. This CDR3 is 15 amino acids long. CDR1 is SGHRS, CDR2 YFSETQ, per germline. Measured with immunoSEQ multiplex PCR; TCRdb has only the in-frame clones, and not every one. Of fewer than 35,000 clones listed, about nine tenths are singletons. This clone was seen only a few times. This rearrangement joins TRBV5-1 to TRBJ1-2, with 8 bases that match TRBD1. This clonotype originated in a female donor in good health, enrolled as a control in a pregnancy study. The source was CD4+ T cells from peripheral blood mononuclear cells, collected in the second trimester of pregnancy. The CDR3 DNA reads TGCGCCAGCAGCTCAGACCCCGGGACAGGCAGTGGCTACACCTTC. Encoded protein: CASSSDPGTGSGYTF.